The 8 T cell receptor beta chains below were found in one sample sequenced in a study of blood T cells in healthy people across ages. Through a sample-barcoded 5' primer and a J-beta primer mix, a second PCR was run for roughly 6 to 11 cycles. TCRdb re-derived calls from the 5' RACE reads in MiXCR, one entry per CDR3 protein. The repertoire holds 780,000 or so distinct CDR3 sequences, with around 50% as singletons. The sample was blood. These receptors were collected from a middle-aged man in good health.

The chain is built from TRBV7-9 and TRBJ2-1, with TRBD2 matching over 7 bases. The CDR3 extends over 13 amino acids. V was clipped by 7 bases and J by 9 bases; unmatched bases: 9. Germline CDR1 reads SEHNR; CDR2 reads FQNEAQ (reference sequence). This CDR3 is CASTLAGEGEQFF. The CDR3 region has the DNA TGTGCCAGCACCCTCGCGGGGGAGGGTGAGCAGTTCTTC.

J is TRBJ2-1 and V is TRBV5-6, with D possibly matching TRBD1 (5 bases). The V gene's germline CDR1 is SGHDT and CDR2 YYEEEE. V lost 4 bases and J 1 base, leaving 12 bases between the germline ends. The CDR3 extends over 15 amino acids. The CDR3 DNA is TGTGCCAGCAGCCGGGTTGGGGCTTCCTACAATGAGCAGTTCTTC. The encoded protein is CASSRVGASYNEQFF.

Regarding this clonotype: One end of the junction is discordant with germline, which a read error may explain. The chain has TRBV2 and TRBJ2-7, with TRBD2 matching over 7 bases. The tail of the sequence fits TRBJ2-5 better, so the J call may be wrong. The CDR3 is 16 amino acids. Germline-derived CDR1 and CDR2 are SNHLY and FYNNEI. The CDR3 spells CTSSEDGLAASGTQYF. The CDR3 nucleotides read TGTACCAGCAGTGAAGATGGGCTAGCGGCCTCAGGGACCCAGTACTTC.

V and J are TRBV19 and TRBJ2-1; no definite D call. The V end lost 5 bases, the J end lost 0 bases, and 11 bases lay between the germline ends. CDR1 is LNHDA and CDR2 is SQIVND in the germline V gene (reference sequence). This CDR3 spans 15 amino acids. The CDR3 loop reads CASSSFRSSYNEQFF. CDR3 nucleotide sequence: TGTGCCAGTAGTTCTTTCAGAAGCTCCTACAATGAGCAGTTCTTC.

This clonotype was seen a handful of times. The chain links TRBV4-1 to TRBJ2-1; D gene unclear. The CDR3 covers 16 residues. CDR1 is MGHRA, CDR2 YSYEKL, per germline. V was cut by 1 base and J by 6 bases, with 16 bases left in between. DNA for the CDR3: TGCGCCAGCAGCCAAGGAGAAGGCTCGAAGGGCAATGAGCAGTTCTTC. Encoded protein: CASSQGEGSKGNEQFF.

The genes are TRBV28 and TRBJ2-1; 8 bases match TRBD2. Unmatched junction bases numbered 9, after V lost 5 bases and J lost 3 bases. Germline-derived CDR1 and CDR2 are MDHEN and SYDVKM. The CDR3 length is 16 residues. The CDR3 here is CASSIPAGELYNEQFF. The CDR3 DNA reads as TGTGCCAGCAGTATCCCAGCGGGGGAACTCTACAATGAGCAGTTCTTC.

This clonotype was observed a handful of times. The genes are TRBV7-2 and TRBJ2-5; a possible D gene is TRBD1 (6 bases). The CDR3 covers 14 residues. The germline V gene has CDR1 SGHTA and CDR2 FQGNSA. V shed 4 bases and J shed 3 bases, with 12 bases lying between them. The CDR3 DNA sequence: TGTGCCAGCAGCTATAGCAGGACAGAAGAGACCCAGTACTTC. It yields the protein CASSYSRTEETQYF.

For this clonotype: The junction differs from germline at one of its ends, possibly a read error. V and J are TRBV7-2 and TRBJ2-1, with TRBD2 identical over 10 bases. Germline lookup yields CDR1 SGHTA and CDR2 FQGNSA. CDR3 length equals 16 residues. In DNA, the CDR3 is TGTGCCTGCAGCCTCAGGACTAGCGGTAATTGGAATGAGCAGTTCTTC. Residues: CACSLRTSGNWNEQFF.